The source of this T cell receptor (beta chain) is a study of identical twins. Template switching added a universal primer site; cDNA carried unique molecular identifiers. TCRdb re-called the 5' RACE reads with MiXCR, one entry per CDR3 protein. The repertoire has around 670,000 distinct CDR3 sequences, approximately 6% of them found once; the top ten carry roughly 2%. Points from the study as a whole: Abundant beta clonotypes from cord blood had fewer insertions, unlike memory repertoires, which showed none. Among beta out-of-frame sequences, excess sharing between twins appeared weaker.

The sample holds a few counts of this clonotype. Antigen specificity is unknown. The germline gene is not matched at one end of the junction; a read error may be the cause. The TCR originated in a man aged 18 to 30 in good health. Sequenced sample: naive T cells sorted from blood.

The CDR3 coding sequence is TGCGCCAGCAGCTTGGCAAGGGGAGGACCCCCCGTCTTC. It is translated as CASSLARGGPPVF. This chain uses TRBV5-1 with TRBJ2-1, with D maybe TRBD2 (6 bases). The CDR3 has 13 residues. Germline V CDR1 and CDR2: SGHRS, YFSETQ.